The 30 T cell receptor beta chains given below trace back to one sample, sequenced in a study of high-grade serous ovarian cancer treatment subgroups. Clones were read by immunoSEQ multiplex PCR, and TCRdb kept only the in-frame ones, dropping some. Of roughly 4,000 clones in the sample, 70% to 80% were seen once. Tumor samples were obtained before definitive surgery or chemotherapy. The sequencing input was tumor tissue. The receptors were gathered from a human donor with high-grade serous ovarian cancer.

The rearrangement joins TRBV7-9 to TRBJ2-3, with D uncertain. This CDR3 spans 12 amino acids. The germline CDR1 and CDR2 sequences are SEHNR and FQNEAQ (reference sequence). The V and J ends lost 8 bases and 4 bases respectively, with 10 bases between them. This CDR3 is CASSVHADTQYF. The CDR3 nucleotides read TGTGCCAGCTCCGTACATGCAGATACGCAGTATTTT.

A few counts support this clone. The CDR3 sequence: CASSLLTGTSGGAYNEQFF. The CDR3 DNA reads TGCGCCAGCAGCCTCCTAACCGGGACTAGCGGAGGGGCCTACAATGAGCAGTTCTTC. The gene calls are TRBV4-3 and TRBJ2-1, with 11 bases matching TRBD2. J was trimmed by 2 bases and V by 4 bases; bases with no gene match: 13. Germline values: CDR1 LGHNA, CDR2 YSLEER. The CDR3 covers 19 residues.

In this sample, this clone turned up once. The CDR3 bases are TGTGCCAGCAGCAGAAGATCAGGTTGGGGACCCAATGAGCAGTTCTTC. Encoded protein: CASSRRSGWGPNEQFF. The chain joins TRBV11-3 to TRBJ2-1; D tentatively fits TRBD1 or TRBD2 (5 bases each). V dropped 5 bases and J dropped 6 bases, with 20 bases sitting between them. The CDR3 consists of 16 residues. The germline CDR1 and CDR2 sequences are SGHNT and YENEEA.

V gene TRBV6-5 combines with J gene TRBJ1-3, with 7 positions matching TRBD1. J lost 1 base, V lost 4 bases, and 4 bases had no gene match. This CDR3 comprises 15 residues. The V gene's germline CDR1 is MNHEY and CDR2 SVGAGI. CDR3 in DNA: TGTGCCAGCAGTTTCGACAGGGCTTCTGGAAACACCATATATTTT. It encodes CASSFDRASGNTIYF.

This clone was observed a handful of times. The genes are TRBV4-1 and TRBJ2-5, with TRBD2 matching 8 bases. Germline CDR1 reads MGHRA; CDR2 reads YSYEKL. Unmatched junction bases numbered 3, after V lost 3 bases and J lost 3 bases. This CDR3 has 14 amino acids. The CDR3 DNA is TGCGCCAGCAGCCATTATAGCGGGGAAGAGACCCAGTACTTC. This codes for CASSHYSGEETQYF.

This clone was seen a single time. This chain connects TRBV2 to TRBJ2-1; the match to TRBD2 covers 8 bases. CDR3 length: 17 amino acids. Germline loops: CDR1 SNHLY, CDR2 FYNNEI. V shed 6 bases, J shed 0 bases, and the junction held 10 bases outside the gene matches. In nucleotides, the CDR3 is TGTGCCAGCAGGGAGACTAGCGCACGACTCTCCTACAATGAGCAGTTCTTC. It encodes CASRETSARLSYNEQFF.

The CDR3 region is CASSFSSGWGETQYF. The CDR3, as DNA: TGTGCCAGCAGCTTCTCATCTGGGTGGGGAGAGACCCAGTACTTC. The genes are TRBV11-2 and TRBJ2-5; D is ambiguous. V lost 3 bases and J 4 bases, leaving 15 bases between the germline ends. The germline V gene encodes CDR1 SGHAT and CDR2 FQNNGV. This CDR3 is built from 15 residues.

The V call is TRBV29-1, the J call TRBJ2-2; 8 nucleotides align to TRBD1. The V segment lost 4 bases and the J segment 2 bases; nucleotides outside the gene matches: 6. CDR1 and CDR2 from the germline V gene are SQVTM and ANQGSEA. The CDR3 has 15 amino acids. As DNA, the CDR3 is TGCAGCGTTGGCGGCCAGGGGGCCAACACCGGGGAGCTGTTTTTT. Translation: CSVGGQGANTGELFF.

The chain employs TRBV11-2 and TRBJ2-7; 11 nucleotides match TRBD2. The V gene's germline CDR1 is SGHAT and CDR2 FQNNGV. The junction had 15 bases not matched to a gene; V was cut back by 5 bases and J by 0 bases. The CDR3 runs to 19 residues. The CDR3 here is CASSTTTGTSGTYSYEQYF. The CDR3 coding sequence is TGTGCCAGCAGCACAACAACCGGGACTAGCGGAACTTACTCCTACGAGCAGTACTTC.

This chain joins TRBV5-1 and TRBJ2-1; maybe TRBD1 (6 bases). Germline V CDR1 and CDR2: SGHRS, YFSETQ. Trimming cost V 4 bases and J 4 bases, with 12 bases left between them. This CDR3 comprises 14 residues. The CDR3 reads CASSRDISYNEQFF. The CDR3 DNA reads TGCGCCAGCAGCCGGGACATTTCTTACAATGAGCAGTTCTTC.

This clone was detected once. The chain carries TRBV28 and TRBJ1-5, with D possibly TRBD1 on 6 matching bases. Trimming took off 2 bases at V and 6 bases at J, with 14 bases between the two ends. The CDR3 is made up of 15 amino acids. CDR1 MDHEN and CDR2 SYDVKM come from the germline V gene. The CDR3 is CASSLRGLDLQPQHF. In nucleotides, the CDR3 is TGTGCCAGCAGTTTAAGGGGGTTGGATCTTCAGCCCCAGCATTTT.

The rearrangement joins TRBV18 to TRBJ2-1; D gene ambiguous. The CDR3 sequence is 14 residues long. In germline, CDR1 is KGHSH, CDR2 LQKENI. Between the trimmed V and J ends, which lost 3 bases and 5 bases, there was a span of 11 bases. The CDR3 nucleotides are TGTGCCAGCTCACCGTCAGCTTCTGACAATGAGCAGTTCTTC. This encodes CASSPSASDNEQFF. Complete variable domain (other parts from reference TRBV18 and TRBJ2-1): NAGVMQNPRHLVRRRGQEARLRCSPMKGHSHVYWYRQLPEEGLKFMVYLQKENIIDESGMPKERFSAEFPKEGPSILRIQQVVRGDSAAYFCASSPSASDNEQFFGPGTRLTVL.

The CDR3 protein is CASSPGLAGGGETQYF. CDR3 DNA: TGCGCCAGCAGCCCTGGACTAGCGGGAGGAGGAGAGACCCAGTACTTC. The rearrangement uses TRBV5-1 and TRBJ2-5; 14 bases line up with TRBD2. Germline CDR1 is SGHRS and CDR2 is YFSETQ. CDR3 length: 16 residues. V lost 4 bases to trimming and J lost 4 bases; unmatched junction nucleotides: 6.

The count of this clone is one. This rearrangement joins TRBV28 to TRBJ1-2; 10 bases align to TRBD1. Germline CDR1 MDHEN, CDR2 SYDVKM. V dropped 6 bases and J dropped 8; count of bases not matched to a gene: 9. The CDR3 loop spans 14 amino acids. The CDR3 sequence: CASSRPGTGDGYTF. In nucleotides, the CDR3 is TGTGCCAGCAGCCGTCCCGGGACAGGGGACGGCTACACCTTC.

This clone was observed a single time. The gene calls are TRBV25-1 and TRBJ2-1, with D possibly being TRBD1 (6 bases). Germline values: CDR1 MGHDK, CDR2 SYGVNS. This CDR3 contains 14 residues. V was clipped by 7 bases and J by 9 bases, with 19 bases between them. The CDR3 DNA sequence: TGTGCCAGCACCACTATTACAGGGCAAGGTGAGCAGTTCTTC. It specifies CASTTITGQGEQFF.

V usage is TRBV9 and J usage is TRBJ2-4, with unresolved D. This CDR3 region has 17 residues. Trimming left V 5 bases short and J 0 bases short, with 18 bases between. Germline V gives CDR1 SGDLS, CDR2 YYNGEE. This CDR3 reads CASSDTATGLAKNIQYF. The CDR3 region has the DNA TGTGCCAGCAGTGATACCGCTACCGGGCTAGCCAAAAACATTCAGTACTTC.

The CDR3 DNA reads TGCGCCAGCAGACAGGGGCCGTCGAACACTGAAGCTTTCTTT. Translation gives CASRQGPSNTEAFF. The chain couples TRBV10-2 to TRBJ1-1; TRBD1 matches 7 bases. Trimming removed 6 bases from V and 1 base from J; junction bases left unmatched: 5. The CDR3 consists of 14 residues. Germline assignment: CDR1 WSHSY and CDR2 SAAADI.

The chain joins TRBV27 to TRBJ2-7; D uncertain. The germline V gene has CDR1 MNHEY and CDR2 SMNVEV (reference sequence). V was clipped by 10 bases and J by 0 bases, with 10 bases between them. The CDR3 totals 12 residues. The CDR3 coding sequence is TGTGCCACCCGGACCCTCTCCTACGAGCAGTACTTC. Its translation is CATRTLSYEQYF.

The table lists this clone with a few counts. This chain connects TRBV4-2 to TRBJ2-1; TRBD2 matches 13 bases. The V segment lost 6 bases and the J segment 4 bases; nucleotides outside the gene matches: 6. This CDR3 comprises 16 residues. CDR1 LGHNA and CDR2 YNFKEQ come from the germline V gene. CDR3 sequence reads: CASSPAGLAGYNEQFF. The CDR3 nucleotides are TGTGCCAGCAGTCCCGCGGGACTAGCGGGATACAATGAGCAGTTCTTC.

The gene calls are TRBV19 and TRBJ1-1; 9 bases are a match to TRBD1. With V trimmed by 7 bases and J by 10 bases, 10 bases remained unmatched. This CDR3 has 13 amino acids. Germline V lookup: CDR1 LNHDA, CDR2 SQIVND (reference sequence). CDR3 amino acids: CASTQTATGGAFF. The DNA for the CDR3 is TGTGCCAGTACCCAAACGGCGACAGGGGGAGCTTTCTTT.

For the CDR3, the DNA is TGCAGCGCCGGACAGATCCAAGAGACCCAGTACTTC. It codes for CSAGQIQETQYF. The chain couples TRBV29-1 to TRBJ2-5; the D gene is possibly TRBD1 (6 bases). Trimming took 7 bases from V and 1 from J, leaving 10 bases between them. This CDR3 spans 12 amino acids. Germline CDR1 is SQVTM and CDR2 is ANQGSEA.

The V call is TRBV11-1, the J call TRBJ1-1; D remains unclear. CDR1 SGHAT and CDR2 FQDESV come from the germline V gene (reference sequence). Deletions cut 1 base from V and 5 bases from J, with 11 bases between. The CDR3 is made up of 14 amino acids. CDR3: CASSLVAAWTEAFF. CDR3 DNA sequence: TGTGCCAGCAGCTTAGTGGCAGCTTGGACTGAAGCTTTCTTT.

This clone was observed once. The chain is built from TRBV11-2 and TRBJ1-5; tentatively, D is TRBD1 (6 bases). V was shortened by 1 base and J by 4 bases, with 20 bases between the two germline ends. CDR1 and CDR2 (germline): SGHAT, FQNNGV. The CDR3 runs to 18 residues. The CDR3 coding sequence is TGTGCCAGCAGCTTAGTTATCGTTTCAGGACAGCTAAATCAGCCCCAGCATTTT. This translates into CASSLVIVSGQLNQPQHF.

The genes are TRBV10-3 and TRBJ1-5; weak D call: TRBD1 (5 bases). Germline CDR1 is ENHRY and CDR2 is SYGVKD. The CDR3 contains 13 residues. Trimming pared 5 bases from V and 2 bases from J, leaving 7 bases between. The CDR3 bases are TGTGCCATCAGTTGGGACGGCAATCAGCCCCAGCATTTT. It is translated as CAISWDGNQPQHF.

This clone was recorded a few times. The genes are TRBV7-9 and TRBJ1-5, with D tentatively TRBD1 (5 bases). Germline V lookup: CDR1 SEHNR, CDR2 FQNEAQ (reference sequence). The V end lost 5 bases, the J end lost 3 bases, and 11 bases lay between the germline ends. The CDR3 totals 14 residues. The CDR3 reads CASSLGTANQPQHF. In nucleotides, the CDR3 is TGTGCCAGCAGCCTGGGGACGGCCAATCAGCCCCAGCATTTT.

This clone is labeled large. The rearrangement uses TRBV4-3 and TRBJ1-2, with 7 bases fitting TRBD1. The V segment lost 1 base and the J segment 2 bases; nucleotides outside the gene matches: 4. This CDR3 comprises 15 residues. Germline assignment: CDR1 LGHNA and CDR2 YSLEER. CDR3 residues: CASSQVWDSNYGYTF. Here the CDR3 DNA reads TGCGCCAGCAGCCAAGTCTGGGACAGCAACTATGGCTACACCTTC.

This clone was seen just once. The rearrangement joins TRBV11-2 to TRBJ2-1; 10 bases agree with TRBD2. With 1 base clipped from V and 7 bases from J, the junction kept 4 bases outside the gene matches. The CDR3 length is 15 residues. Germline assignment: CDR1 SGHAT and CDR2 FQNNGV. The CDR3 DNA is TGTGCCAGCAGCTTAGTCCCTAGCGGGAGTAATGAGCAGTTCTTC. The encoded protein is CASSLVPSGSNEQFF.

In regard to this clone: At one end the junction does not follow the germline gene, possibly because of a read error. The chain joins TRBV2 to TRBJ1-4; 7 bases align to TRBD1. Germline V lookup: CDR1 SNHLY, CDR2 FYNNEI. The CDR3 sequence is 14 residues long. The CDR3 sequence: CVSTLTGAGEKLFF. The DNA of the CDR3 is TGTGTCAGCACCCTTACAGGGGCGGGCGAAAAACTGTTTTTT.

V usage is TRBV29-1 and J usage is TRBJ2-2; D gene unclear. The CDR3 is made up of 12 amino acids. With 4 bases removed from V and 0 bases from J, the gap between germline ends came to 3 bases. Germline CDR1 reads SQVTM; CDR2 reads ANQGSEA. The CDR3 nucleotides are TGCAGCGTTGGGCCGAACACCGGGGAGCTGTTTTTT. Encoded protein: CSVGPNTGELFF.

The CDR3 DNA follows: TGTGCCAGCAGCGGGGACAGGACCTACAATGAGCAGTTCTTC. Translation gives CASSGDRTYNEQFF. J is TRBJ2-1 and V is TRBV13; 8 bases map to TRBD1. CDR3 length equals 14 residues. Looked up from germline, CDR1 is PRHDT and CDR2 is FYEKMQ (reference sequence). The V and J ends lost 5 bases and 2 bases, in that order; junction bases with no gene match: 2.